What follows is one T cell receptor beta chain and its context. Antigen specificity is unknown. Investigators reverse transcribed all isolated RNA, so they sequenced expressed TCRB transcripts. The table came from immunoSEQ multiplex PCR; TCRdb's copy has only in-frame clones and leaves some out. The sample yields 310,000 or so clones, 6.5% to 10% seen once. This entry is derived from a study of beta chain features in type 1 diabetes. Whole-study context: Patients looked much like healthy donors when it came to age, gender and cell yields.

Study conclusions and caveats: No resolution was reached here on whether HLA type influences TCRB rearrangement.

V was pared by 5 bases and J by 4 bases, with 8 bases between. The CDR3 totals 12 residues. Germline lookup yields CDR1 SGHVS and CDR2 FNYEAQ. This sequence originates from a young woman in good health. This chain links TRBV7-6 with TRBJ2-5; D uncertain. Input material: central memory CD4+ T cells from blood. Written as DNA, the CDR3 is TGTGCCAGCAGCGGGTTTGGAGAGACCCAGTACTTC. Its translation is CASSGFGETQYF.